One sample yielded the 10 T cell receptor beta chains listed below, sequenced in a study of T cell responses to AZD1222 COVID-19 vaccine. Sequenced by immunoSEQ multiplex PCR; TCRdb stores in-frame clones only, minus some. The table counts 150,000 or so clones; 2.2% lies in the top ten. Sequencing used peripheral blood. The receptors come from an adult in good health.

The J gene is TRBJ2-5, the V gene TRBV5-1, with a weak D call TRBD1 (6 bases). This CDR3 has 15 amino acids. Germline values: CDR1 SGHRS, CDR2 YFSETQ. V was trimmed by 0 bases and J by 4 bases, leaving 13 bases between them. The CDR3: CASSLEGSGVETQYF. The CDR3 DNA follows: TGCGCCAGCAGCTTGGAAGGCTCAGGGGTAGAGACCCAGTACTTC.

The rearrangement links TRBV12-5 to TRBJ2-5; 7 nucleotides align to TRBD1. The CDR3 runs to 15 residues. Germline V gene lookup returns CDR1 LGHNT and CDR2 FRNRAP. Losses at the gene ends were 7 bases for V and 0 bases for J; bases not matched to a gene: 8. The CDR3 region is CASALGQTDQETQYF. The CDR3 DNA reads as TGTGCTAGTGCACTGGGACAGACGGACCAAGAGACCCAGTACTTC.

The V gene is TRBV7-9, the J gene TRBJ1-3; tentative D call: TRBD1 (6 bases). Trimming took off 0 bases at V and 4 bases at J, with 16 bases between the two ends. Germline CDR1 is SEHNR and CDR2 is FQNEAQ (reference sequence). This CDR3 region has 17 residues. The CDR3: CASSLATARGNGNTIYF. The CDR3 DNA follows: TGTGCCAGCAGCTTAGCCACCGCCAGGGGAAACGGAAACACCATATATTTT.

This chain joins TRBV5-1 and TRBJ1-1; 7 bases align to TRBD1. The germline V gene has CDR1 SGHRS and CDR2 YFSETQ. CDR3 size: 14 residues. After removal of 7 bases from V and 3 bases from J, the junction contained 9 bases not matched to a gene. CDR3: CASAQGGMDTEAFF. The CDR3 DNA follows: TGCGCCAGCGCGCAGGGGGGGATGGACACTGAAGCTTTCTTT.

The rearrangement joins TRBV19 to TRBJ1-2; 7 bases fit TRBD1. From germline, CDR1 is LNHDA and CDR2 SQIVND (reference sequence). Losses at the gene ends were 6 bases for V and 4 bases for J; bases not matched to a gene: 11. This CDR3 spans 15 amino acids. The CDR3 sequence is CASRTDRASGYGYTF. CDR3 DNA: TGTGCCAGTAGGACCGACAGGGCATCGGGCTATGGCTACACCTTC.

The rearrangement joins TRBV6-5 to TRBJ1-2; D is unclear. This CDR3 is built from 13 residues. V was trimmed by 6 bases and J by 2 bases, leaving 10 bases between them. In germline, CDR1 is MNHEY, CDR2 SVGAGI. CDR3 in amino acids: CASRDTANYGYTF. The CDR3 DNA reads as TGTGCCAGCAGAGACACAGCCAACTATGGCTACACCTTC.

V gene TRBV2 combines with J gene TRBJ1-2; maybe TRBD1 (6 bases). The CDR3 runs to 13 residues. The V and J ends lost 7 bases and 2 bases respectively, with 11 bases between them. CDR1 SNHLY and CDR2 FYNNEI come from the germline V gene. CDR3 residues: CASNRVENYGYTF. In nucleotides, the CDR3 is TGTGCCAGCAACAGGGTGGAAAACTATGGCTACACCTTC.

This chain joins TRBV5-1 and TRBJ2-7; 9 bases map to TRBD1. The CDR3 consists of 15 residues. The V segment lost 5 bases and the J segment 3 bases; nucleotides outside the gene matches: 9. Per germline, CDR1 SGHRS and CDR2 YFSETQ. This CDR3 is CASRLTGGSSYEQYF. DNA of the CDR3: TGCGCCAGCAGATTGACAGGGGGTAGTAGCTACGAGCAGTACTTC.

The rearrangement joins TRBV7-6 to TRBJ2-5, with 8 nucleotides matching TRBD1. Losses at the gene ends were 4 bases for V and 1 base for J; bases not matched to a gene: 5. There are 15 residues in the CDR3. Germline lookup yields CDR1 SGHVS and CDR2 FNYEAQ. Written as DNA, the CDR3 is TGTGCCAGCAGCTCCACCGGGACAGGCCAAGAGACCCAGTACTTC. This codes for CASSSTGTGQETQYF.

The rearrangement links TRBV2 to TRBJ1-1, with D perhaps TRBD1 (5 bases). The CDR3 has 13 residues. CDR1 and CDR2 (germline): SNHLY, FYNNEI. Trimming cost V 6 bases and J 5 bases, with 13 bases left between them. The CDR3 sequence is CASSVLGDTEAFF. CDR3 coding DNA: TGTGCCAGCAGCGTCCTAGGGGATACTGAAGCTTTCTTT.